This TCR beta chain appears in the sequencing data of a study of blood T cell repertoires in COVID-19. Study information: The United States, Italy and Spain provided the acute and convalescent COVID-19 samples. Sample material is recorded as cDNA or gDNA derived from T cells, B-cell-depleted T cells, or PBMCs.

V shed 1 base and J 4 bases; nucleotides not matched to a gene: 6. This CDR3 is built from 15 residues. The germline V gene encodes CDR1 LGHDT and CDR2 YNNKEL (reference sequence). Authors' processing steps: Reference gene primer amplification gave estimated nucleated cell counts. Repertoires were generated with immunoSEQ multiplex PCR, while TCRdb's copy carries only in-frame clones and drops some. The DNA gave D and trimming, while V, J and clone size come from that table. Here the sample spans under 250,000 clones, about nine tenths being singletons. This receptor was taken from a man in his forties with acute or convalescent COVID-19. The V gene is TRBV3-1 (or the pseudogene TRBV3-2), the J gene TRBJ1-1; 7 nucleotides agree with TRBD1. The sequenced material came from peripheral blood. This chain's CDR3 is CASSQGQGWGTEAFF. As DNA, the CDR3 is TGTGCCAGCAGCCAAGGACAGGGATGGGGCACTGAAGCTTTCTTT.